This note documents a single T cell receptor beta chain sequence. Its specificity is not known. Losses at the gene ends were 2 bases for V and 7 bases for J; bases not matched to a gene: 5. The CDR3 is 14 amino acids. Germline assignment: CDR1 MDHEN and CDR2 SYDVKM. This sample's TCRbeta library carried unique molecular identifier barcodes. TCRdb re-called the PCR reads through MiXCR, storing one row per CDR3 protein. The sample shows fewer than 700,000 distinct CDR3 sequences, more than 20% of them seen only once. The sample belongs to a study of T-cell reconstitution after alpha-beta-depleted transplantation in children. The study, taken as a whole, reports: Several hundred expanded graft clones reportedly supplied alpha-beta T cells about two months after transplant. The authors attributed T-cell counts and diversity one year after transplant mostly to newly produced T cells. From surviving recipient T cells and thymic progenitors came the high day-60 TCRbeta diversity observed in some patients.

Sequencing was performed on PBMCs, mostly from graft donor cells, taken 360 days after TCRalphabeta/CD19-depleted stem cell transplant. The TCR sequence derives from a boy younger than two who had a stem cell transplant for acute myeloid leukemia, so the T cells may come from the graft donor. The gene calls are TRBV28 and TRBJ1-5; TRBD1 matches at 7 bases. DNA of the CDR3: TGTGCCAGCAGTTTAACCAGGGGGTGGCAGCCCCAGCATTTT. Translating gives CASSLTRGWQPQHF.